Listed below are T cell receptor beta chains from one sample, sequenced in a study of blood T cell repertoires in COVID-19. Profiling relied on immunoSEQ multiplex PCR, and the TCRdb table lists in-frame clones only, not all of them. The table lists 200,000 to 250,000 clones, roughly four fifths of them singletons, with 15% in the top ten. Sequencing was performed on PBMCs or T cells enriched from blood (not recorded which). These receptor sequences come from a man in his forties or fifties who had recovered from COVID-19. Both conserved end residues are part of each CDR3. The order of the fields is V gene, J gene, clone size, D gene, CDR3 length, CDR3 protein, CDR3 DNA. The D gene is left open where the match is weak. The listing skips clone size in some rows; elsewhere it reads once, few, many or a size class.

V: TRBV6-2/TRBV6-3; J: TRBJ2-3; size: -; D: TRBD2; length: 12; CDR3: CASSSIAGTQYF; DNA: TGTGCCAGCAGTTCTATAGCGGGCACGCAGTATTTT
V: TRBV6-5; J: TRBJ1-3; size: -; D: -; length: 14; CDR3: CATASGRTGNTIYF; DNA: TGTGCCACCGCATCGGGAAGAACTGGAAACACCATATATTTT
V: TRBV9; J: TRBJ1-5; size: -; D: -; length: 15; CDR3: CASSVGDTAYLPQHF; DNA: TGTGCCAGCAGCGTAGGGGACACCGCTTATCTGCCCCAGCATTTT
V: TRBV11-2; J: TRBJ2-5; size: -; D: -; length: 18; CDR3: CASSLGSVAQSSQETQYF; DNA: TGTGCCAGCAGCTTAGGAAGCGTAGCCCAAAGTTCCCAAGAGACCCAGTACTTC
V: TRBV13; J: TRBJ2-3; size: -; D: -; length: 16; CDR3: CASSLLQAEGTDTQYF; DNA: TGTGCCAGCAGCCTCCTTCAAGCGGAGGGCACAGATACGCAGTATTTT
V: TRBV5-1; J: TRBJ2-2; size: few; D: -; length: 16; CDR3: CASSPETSLNTGELFF; DNA: TGCGCCAGCAGCCCCGAAACTTCTTTGAACACCGGGGAGCTGTTTTTT
V: TRBV7-2; J: TRBJ2-7; size: -; D: -; length: 13; CDR3: CASSLGARYEQYF; DNA: TGTGCCAGCAGCTTAGGCGCGCGCTACGAGCAGTACTTC
V: TRBV11-3; J: TRBJ1-2; size: -; D: -; length: 15; CDR3: CASRPGLGGCGGYTF; DNA: TGTGCCAGCAGGCCCGGTTTGGGGGGGTGCGGTGGCTACACCTTC
V: TRBV6-5; J: TRBJ2-2; size: -; D: -; length: 15; CDR3: CASSTLTGKAGELFF; DNA: TGTGCCAGCAGTACCCTCACAGGGAAGGCCGGGGAGCTGTTTTTT
V: TRBV7-2; J: TRBJ2-1; size: -; D: -; length: 11; CDR3: CASSGPGEQFF; DNA: TGTGCCAGCTCCGGTCCCGGTGAGCAGTTCTTC
V: TRBV7-7; J: TRBJ2-1; size: -; D: TRBD2; length: 14; CDR3: CASSLLAGGHEQFF; DNA: TGTGCCAGCAGCTTACTAGCGGGAGGCCATGAGCAGTTCTTC
V: TRBV4-1; J: TRBJ1-2; size: few; D: TRBD1; length: 18; CDR3: CASSQDLWPGGGTYGYTF; DNA: TGCGCCAGCAGCCAAGATCTGTGGCCAGGAGGGGGCACCTATGGCTACACCTTC
V: TRBV28; J: TRBJ2-1; size: -; D: -; length: 16; CDR3: CASSRGVGRGNNEQFF; DNA: TGTGCCAGCAGTAGAGGGGTGGGCAGGGGTAACAATGAGCAGTTCTTC
V: TRBV3-1/TRBV3-2; J: TRBJ1-6; size: -; D: -; length: 16; CDR3: CASSQDLSTAISPLHF; DNA: TGTGCCAGCAGCCAAGATCTTTCGACAGCAATTTCACCCCTCCACTTT
V: TRBV7-9; J: TRBJ1-5; size: -; D: -; length: 14; CDR3: CASSRGGGNQPQHF; DNA: TGTGCCAGCAGCAGGGGGGGAGGCAATCAGCCCCAGCATTTT
V: TRBV24-1; J: TRBJ1-2; size: -; D: -; length: 13; CDR3: CATSDPLNYGYTF; DNA: TGTGCCACCAGTGACCCACTTAACTATGGCTACACCTTC
V: TRBV10-3; J: TRBJ1-2; size: -; D: TRBD1; length: 13; CDR3: CALSGQGRYGYTF; DNA: TGTGCCCTCTCGGGACAGGGAAGATATGGCTACACCTTC
V: TRBV3-1/TRBV3-2; J: TRBJ2-7; size: -; D: TRBD2; length: 15; CDR3: CASKRGCRNPYEQYF; DNA: TGTGCCAGCAAGCGGGGGTGCAGGAACCCCTACGAGCAGTACTTC
V: TRBV28; J: TRBJ2-1; size: -; D: TRBD2; length: 15; CDR3: CASNPASGTYNEQFF; DNA: TGTGCCAGCAACCCGGCTAGCGGGACCTACAATGAGCAGTTCTTC
V: TRBV3-1/TRBV3-2; J: TRBJ1-6; size: -; D: -; length: 15; CDR3: CASSQRDGRVSPLHF; DNA: TGTGCCAGCAGCCAACGCGACGGGAGGGTTTCACCCCTCCACTTT
V: TRBV9; J: TRBJ1-1; size: -; D: -; length: 14; CDR3: CASSVARTAFGAFF; DNA: TGTGCCAGCAGCGTAGCAAGGACAGCCTTTGGGGCTTTCTTT
V: TRBV7-2; J: TRBJ2-7; size: -; D: -; length: 13; CDR3: CASSYRDVREQYF; DNA: TGTGCCAGCAGTTACAGGGATGTCCGCGAGCAGTACTTC
V: TRBV6-5; J: TRBJ2-3; size: once; D: TRBD1; length: 16; CDR3: CASSFETGGGTDTQYF; DNA: TGTGCCAGCAGTTTCGAGACAGGGGGTGGCACAGATACGCAGTATTTT
V: TRBV2; J: TRBJ2-3; size: -; D: TRBD2; length: 14; CDR3: CASSARGAGDTQYF; DNA: TGTGCCAGCAGTGCGCGGGGGGCGGGAGATACGCAGTATTTT
V: TRBV5-1; J: TRBJ1-1; size: -; D: -; length: 16; CDR3: CASSSQPGHQNTEAFF; DNA: TGCGCCAGCAGCTCACAGCCGGGACACCAGAACACTGAAGCTTTCTTT
V: TRBV5-4; J: TRBJ1-6; size: -; D: -; length: 16; CDR3: CASSLANSGGSSPLHF; DNA: TGTGCCAGCAGCTTGGCCAATTCTGGGGGCAGTTCACCCCTCCACTTT
V: TRBV19; J: TRBJ2-3; size: -; D: TRBD2; length: 16; CDR3: CASRPSEASGRDTQYF; DNA: TGTGCCAGTCGACCTTCTGAGGCTAGCGGGCGAGATACGCAGTATTTT
V: TRBV10-1; J: TRBJ2-7; size: -; D: -; length: 14; CDR3: CASSTTGPTNEQYF; DNA: TGCGCCAGCAGTACCACAGGGCCAACTAACGAGCAGTACTTC
V: TRBV27; J: TRBJ1-5; size: -; D: -; length: 13; CDR3: CASSWDINQPQHF; DNA: TGTGCCAGCAGTTGGGACATCAATCAGCCCCAGCATTTT
V: TRBV6-5; J: TRBJ1-3; size: few; D: TRBD1; length: 16; CDR3: CASSYSYRGPGNTIYF; DNA: TGTGCCAGCAGTTACTCGTACAGGGGGCCTGGAAACACCATATATTTT
V: TRBV19; J: TRBJ1-5; size: -; D: -; length: 13; CDR3: CASSIDRVQPQHF; DNA: TGTGCCAGTAGTATAGATCGGGTTCAGCCCCAGCATTTT
V: TRBV21-1; J: TRBJ1-5; size: -; D: -; length: 19; CDR3: CASSKGGNRGPYSNQPQHF; DNA: TGTGCCAGCAGCAAAGGGGGGAACAGGGGGCCTTATAGCAATCAGCCCCAGCATTTT
V: TRBV7-8; J: TRBJ1-5; size: few; D: TRBD1; length: 18; CDR3: CASSAVPGQGYSNQPQHF; DNA: TGTGCCAGCAGCGCCGTCCCGGGACAGGGATATAGCAATCAGCCCCAGCATTTT
V: TRBV10-3; J: TRBJ1-6; size: -; D: -; length: 16; CDR3: CAISESGSGWGSPLHF; DNA: TGTGCCATCAGTGAGTCAGGTAGCGGTTGGGGATCACCCCTCCACTTT
V: TRBV19; J: TRBJ1-6; size: -; D: -; length: 17; CDR3: CASSIGQPRSYNSPLHF; DNA: TGTGCCAGTAGTATAGGACAGCCGCGGTCCTATAATTCACCCCTCCACTTT
V: TRBV7-3; J: TRBJ2-5; size: -; D: TRBD2; length: 15; CDR3: CASSFGTSGKETQYF; DNA: TGTGCCAGCAGCTTCGGGACTAGCGGAAAAGAGACCCAGTACTTC
V: TRBV15; J: TRBJ2-5; size: -; D: TRBD2; length: 16; CDR3: CATSRELAGAKETQYF; DNA: TGTGCCACCAGCAGAGAACTAGCGGGAGCTAAAGAGACCCAGTACTTC
V: TRBV18; J: TRBJ2-5; size: few; D: TRBD1; length: 13; CDR3: CASSPGQGETQYF; DNA: TGTGCCAGCTCACCCGGACAGGGAGAGACCCAGTACTTC
V: TRBV28; J: TRBJ1-2; size: few; D: TRBD1; length: 13; CDR3: CASSLTGGDGYTF; DNA: TGTGCCAGCAGTTTAACAGGGGGCGATGGCTACACCTTC
V: TRBV19; J: TRBJ2-7; size: -; D: -; length: 15; CDR3: CASSIKHAEGYEQYF; DNA: TGTGCCAGTAGTATCAAGCACGCGGAGGGATACGAGCAGTACTTC
V: TRBV14; J: TRBJ1-6; size: many; D: -; length: 11; CDR3: CASSQIARLHF; DNA: TGTGCCAGCAGCCAGATAGCACGCCTCCACTTT
V: TRBV7-6; J: TRBJ2-5; size: -; D: -; length: 14; CDR3: CASSFYGRQETQYF; DNA: TGTGCCAGCAGCTTTTATGGTCGGCAAGAGACCCAGTACTTC
V: TRBV6-5; J: TRBJ1-3; size: -; D: TRBD1; length: 14; CDR3: CASKLGQGLNTIYF; DNA: TGTGCCAGCAAGTTGGGACAGGGGCTGAACACCATATATTTT
V: TRBV3-1/TRBV3-2; J: TRBJ1-4; size: -; D: -; length: 13; CDR3: CASSQDRDEKLFF; DNA: TGTGCCAGCAGCCAAGATCGGGATGAAAAACTGTTTTTT
V: TRBV19; J: TRBJ1-2; size: -; D: -; length: 15; CDR3: CASTLWEAGDYGYTF; DNA: TGTGCCAGTACCCTGTGGGAGGCCGGCGACTATGGCTACACCTTC
V: TRBV12-2; J: TRBJ1-5; size: -; D: -; length: 17; CDR3: CASRLRDGLLERQPQHF; DNA: TGTGCAAGTCGCTTACGCGATGGACTGCTCGAGCGTCAGCCCCAGCATTTT
V: TRBV9; J: TRBJ1-1; size: once; D: -; length: 13; CDR3: CASSVEARGGAFF; DNA: TGTGCCAGCAGCGTAGAGGCGCGAGGTGGAGCTTTCTTT